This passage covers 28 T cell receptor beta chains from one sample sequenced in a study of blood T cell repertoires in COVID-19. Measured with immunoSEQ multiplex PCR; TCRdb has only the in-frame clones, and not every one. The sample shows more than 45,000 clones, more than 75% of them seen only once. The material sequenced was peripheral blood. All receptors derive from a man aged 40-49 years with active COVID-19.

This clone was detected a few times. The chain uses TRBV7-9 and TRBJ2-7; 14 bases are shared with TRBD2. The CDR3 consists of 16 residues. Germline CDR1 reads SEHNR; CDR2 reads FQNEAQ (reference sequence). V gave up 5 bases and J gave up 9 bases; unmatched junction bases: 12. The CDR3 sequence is CASSPPGLAGDVWQYF. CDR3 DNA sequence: TGTGCCAGCAGCCCTCCGGGACTAGCGGGAGATGTCTGGCAGTACTTC. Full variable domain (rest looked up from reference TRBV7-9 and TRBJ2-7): DTGVSQNPRHKITKRGQNVTFRCDPISEHNRLYWYRQTLGQGPEFLTYFQNEAQLEKSRLLSDRFSAERPKGSFSTLEIQRTEQGDSAMYLCASSPPGLAGDVWQYFGPGTRLTVT.

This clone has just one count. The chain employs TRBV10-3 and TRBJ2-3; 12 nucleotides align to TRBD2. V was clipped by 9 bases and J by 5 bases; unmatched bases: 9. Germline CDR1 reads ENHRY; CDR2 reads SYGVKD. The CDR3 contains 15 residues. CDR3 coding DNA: TGTGCCATGGGGGCGAGACTAGCGGGAGAAGATACGCAGTATTTT. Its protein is CAMGARLAGEDTQYF.

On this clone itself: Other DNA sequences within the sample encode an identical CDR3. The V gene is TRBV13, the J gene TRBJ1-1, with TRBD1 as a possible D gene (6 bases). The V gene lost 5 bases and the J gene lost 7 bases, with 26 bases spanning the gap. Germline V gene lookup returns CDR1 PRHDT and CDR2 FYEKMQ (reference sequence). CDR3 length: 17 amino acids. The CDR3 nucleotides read TGTGCCAGCAGCGCCCTACGGGGGCCGGGGGGGAGAGTTGAAGCTTTCTTT. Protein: CASSALRGPGGRVEAFF. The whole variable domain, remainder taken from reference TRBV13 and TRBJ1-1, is AAGVIQSPRHLIKEKRETATLKCYPIPRHDTVYWYQQGPGQDPQFLISFYEKMQSDKGSIPDRFSAQQFSDYHSELNMSSLELGDSALYFCASSALRGPGGRVEAFFGQGTRLTVV.

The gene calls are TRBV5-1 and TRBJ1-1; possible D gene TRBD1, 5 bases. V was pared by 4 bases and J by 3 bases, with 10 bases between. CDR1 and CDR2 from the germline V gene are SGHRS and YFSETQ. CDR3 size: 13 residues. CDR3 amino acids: CASSPRGDTEAFF. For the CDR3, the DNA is TGCGCCAGCAGCCCCCGGGGGGACACTGAAGCTTTCTTT.

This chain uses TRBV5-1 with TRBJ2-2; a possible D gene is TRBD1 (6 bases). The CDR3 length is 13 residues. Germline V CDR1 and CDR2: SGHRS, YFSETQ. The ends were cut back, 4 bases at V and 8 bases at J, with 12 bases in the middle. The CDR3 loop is CASSPDSSGELFF. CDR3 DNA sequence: TGCGCCAGCAGCCCGGACAGCTCAGGGGAGCTGTTTTTT. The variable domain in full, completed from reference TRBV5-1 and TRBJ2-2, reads KAGVTQTPRYLIKTRGQQVTLSCSPISGHRSVSWYQQTPGQGLQFLFEYFSETQRNKGNFPGRFSGRQFSNSRSEMNVSTLELGDSALYLCASSPDSSGELFFGEGSRLTVL.

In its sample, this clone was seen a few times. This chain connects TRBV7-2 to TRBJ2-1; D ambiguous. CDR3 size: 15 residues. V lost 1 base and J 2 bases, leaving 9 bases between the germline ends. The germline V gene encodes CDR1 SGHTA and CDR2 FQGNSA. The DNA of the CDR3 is TGTGCCAGCAGCTTAGTCGGTACAGCCTACAATGAGCAGTTCTTC. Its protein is CASSLVGTAYNEQFF.

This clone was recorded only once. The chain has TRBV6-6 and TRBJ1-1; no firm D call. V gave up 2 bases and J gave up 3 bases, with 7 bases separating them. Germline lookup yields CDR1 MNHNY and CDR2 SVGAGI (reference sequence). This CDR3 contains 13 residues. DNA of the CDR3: TGTGCCAGCAGTTACGTGTATTACACTGAAGCTTTCTTT. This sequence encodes CASSYVYYTEAFF.

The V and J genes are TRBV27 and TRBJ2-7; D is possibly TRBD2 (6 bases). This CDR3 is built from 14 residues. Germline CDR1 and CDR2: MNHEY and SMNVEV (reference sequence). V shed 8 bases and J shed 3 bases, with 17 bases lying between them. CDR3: CASASGLTHYEQYF. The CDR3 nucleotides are TGTGCCAGCGCTTCGGGACTGACCCACTACGAGCAGTACTTC.

For the CDR3, the DNA is TGTGCCAGCAGCAAAGGGCGACTAGCGGGAGGGCCGGCGGGAGCAGATACGCAGTATTTT. It translates to CASSKGRLAGGPAGADTQYF. The chain recombines TRBV21-1 with TRBJ2-3; the table's D gene call, TRBD2, was not cross checked with the DNA. TRBV21-1 is a recognized pseudogene. The CDR3 spans 20 residues.

Here the CDR3 DNA reads TGTGCCAGCAGCCAAGAAGGCGGGAGGAGGGTCCGGGAAAAACTGTTTTTT. Its protein is CASSQEGGRRVREKLFF. The chain uses TRBV3-1 (or the pseudogene TRBV3-2) and TRBJ1-4; the D is unclear. Germline CDR1 LGHDT, CDR2 YNNKEL (reference sequence). CDR3 length equals 17 residues. V lost 0 bases to trimming and J lost 8 bases, with 19 bases between them.

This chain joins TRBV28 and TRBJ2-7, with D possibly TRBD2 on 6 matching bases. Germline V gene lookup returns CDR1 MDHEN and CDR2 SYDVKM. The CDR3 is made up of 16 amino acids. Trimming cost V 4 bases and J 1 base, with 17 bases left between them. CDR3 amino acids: CASSSTGGESSYEQYF. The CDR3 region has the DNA TGTGCCAGCAGTTCTACCGGAGGGGAGTCTTCCTACGAGCAGTACTTC. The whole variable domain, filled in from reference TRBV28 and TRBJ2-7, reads DVKVTQSSRYLVKRTGEKVFLECVQDMDHENMFWYRQDPGLGLRLIYFSYDVKMKEKGDIPEGYSVSREKKERFSLILESASTNQTSMYLCASSSTGGESSYEQYFGPGTRLTVT.

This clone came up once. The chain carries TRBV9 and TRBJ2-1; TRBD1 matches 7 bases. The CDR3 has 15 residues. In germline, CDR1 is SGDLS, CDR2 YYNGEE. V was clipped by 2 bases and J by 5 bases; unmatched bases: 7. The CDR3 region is CASSVSQGSHNEQFF. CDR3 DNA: TGTGCCAGCAGCGTTTCACAGGGGAGCCACAATGAGCAGTTCTTC.

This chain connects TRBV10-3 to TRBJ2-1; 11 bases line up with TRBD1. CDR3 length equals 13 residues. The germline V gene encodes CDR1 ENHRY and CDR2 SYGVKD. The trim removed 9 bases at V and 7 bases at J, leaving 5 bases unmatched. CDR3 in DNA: TGTGCCATTGGACAGGGGGCAGTTAATGAGCAGTTCTTC. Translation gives CAIGQGAVNEQFF.

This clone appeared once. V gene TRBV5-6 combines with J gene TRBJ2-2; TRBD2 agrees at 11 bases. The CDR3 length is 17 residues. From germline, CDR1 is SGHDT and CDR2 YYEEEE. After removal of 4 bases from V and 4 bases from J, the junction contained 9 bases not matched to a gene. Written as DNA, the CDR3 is TGTGCCAGCAGCGTGGGACTAGCGGTCGTAGGCACCGGGGAGCTGTTTTTT. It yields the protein CASSVGLAVVGTGELFF. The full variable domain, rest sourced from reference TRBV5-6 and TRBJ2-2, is DAGVTQSPTHLIKTRGQQVTLRCSPKSGHDTVSWYQQALGQGPQFIFQYYEEEERQRGNFPDRFSGHQFPNYSSELNVNALLLGDSALYLCASSVGLAVVGTGELFFGEGSRLTVL.

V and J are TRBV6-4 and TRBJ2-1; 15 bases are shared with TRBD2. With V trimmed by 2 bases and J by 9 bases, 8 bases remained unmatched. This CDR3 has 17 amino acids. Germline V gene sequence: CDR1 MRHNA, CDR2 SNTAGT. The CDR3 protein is CASSDGLAGGPGAEQFF. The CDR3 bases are TGTGCCAGCAGTGACGGACTAGCGGGAGGGCCAGGGGCTGAGCAGTTCTTC.

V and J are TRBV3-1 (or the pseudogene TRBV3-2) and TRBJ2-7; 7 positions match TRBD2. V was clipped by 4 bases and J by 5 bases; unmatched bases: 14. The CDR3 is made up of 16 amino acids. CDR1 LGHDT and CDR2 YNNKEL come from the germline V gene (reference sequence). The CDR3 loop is CASSPGGGGRLDEQYF. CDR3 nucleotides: TGTGCCAGCAGCCCGGGGGGAGGCGGGAGATTGGACGAGCAGTACTTC.

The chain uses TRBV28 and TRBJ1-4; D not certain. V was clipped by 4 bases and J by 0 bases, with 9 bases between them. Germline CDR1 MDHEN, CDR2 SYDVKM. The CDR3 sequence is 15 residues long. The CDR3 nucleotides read TGTGCCAGCAGTTCAAGGGAGGCAACTAATGAAAAACTGTTTTTT. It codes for CASSSREATNEKLFF.

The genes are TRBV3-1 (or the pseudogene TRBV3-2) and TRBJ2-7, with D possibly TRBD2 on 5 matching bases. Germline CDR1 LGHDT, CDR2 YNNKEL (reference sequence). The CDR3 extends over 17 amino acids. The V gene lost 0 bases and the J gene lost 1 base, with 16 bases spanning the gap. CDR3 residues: CASSQDNPTSFSYEQYF. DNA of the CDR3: TGTGCCAGCAGCCAAGATAACCCCACTAGTTTTTCCTACGAGCAGTACTTC.

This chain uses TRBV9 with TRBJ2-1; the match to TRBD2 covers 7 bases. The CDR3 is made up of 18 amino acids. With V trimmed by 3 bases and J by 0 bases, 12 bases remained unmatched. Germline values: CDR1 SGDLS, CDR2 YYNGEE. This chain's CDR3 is CASSGPPSGTRSYNEQFF. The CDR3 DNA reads TGTGCCAGCAGCGGACCACCTAGCGGAACCCGCTCCTACAATGAGCAGTTCTTC.

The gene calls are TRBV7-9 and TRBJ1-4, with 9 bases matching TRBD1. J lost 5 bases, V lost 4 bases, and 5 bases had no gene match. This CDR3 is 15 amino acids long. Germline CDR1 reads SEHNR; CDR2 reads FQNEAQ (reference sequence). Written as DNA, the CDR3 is TGTGCCAGCAGCTATGCGACAGGGGGGAATGAAAAACTGTTTTTT. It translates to CASSYATGGNEKLFF. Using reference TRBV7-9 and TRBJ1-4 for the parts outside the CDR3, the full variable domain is DTGVSQNPRHKITKRGQNVTFRCDPISEHNRLYWYRQTLGQGPEFLTYFQNEAQLEKSRLLSDRFSAERPKGSFSTLEIQRTEQGDSAMYLCASSYATGGNEKLFFGSGTQLSVL.

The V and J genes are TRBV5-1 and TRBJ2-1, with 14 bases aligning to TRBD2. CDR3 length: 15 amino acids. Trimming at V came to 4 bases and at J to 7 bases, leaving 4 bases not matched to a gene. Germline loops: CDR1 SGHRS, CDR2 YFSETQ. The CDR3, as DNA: TGCGCCAGCAGCCCTGGGACTAGCGGGAGTAATGAGCAGTTCTTC. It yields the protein CASSPGTSGSNEQFF.

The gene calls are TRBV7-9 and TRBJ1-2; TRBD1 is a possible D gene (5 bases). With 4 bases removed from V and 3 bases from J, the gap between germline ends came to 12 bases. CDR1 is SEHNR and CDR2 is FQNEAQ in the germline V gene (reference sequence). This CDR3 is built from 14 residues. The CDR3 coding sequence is TGTGCCAGCAGCTCTGTGGCGGGGGACTATGGCTACACCTTC. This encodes CASSSVAGDYGYTF.

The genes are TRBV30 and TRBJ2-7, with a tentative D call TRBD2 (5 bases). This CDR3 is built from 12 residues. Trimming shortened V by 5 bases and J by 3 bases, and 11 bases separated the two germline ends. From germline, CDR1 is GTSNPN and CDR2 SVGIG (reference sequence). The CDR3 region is CAWGRDLYEQYF. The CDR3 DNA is TGTGCCTGGGGCCGGGATCTCTACGAGCAGTACTTC.

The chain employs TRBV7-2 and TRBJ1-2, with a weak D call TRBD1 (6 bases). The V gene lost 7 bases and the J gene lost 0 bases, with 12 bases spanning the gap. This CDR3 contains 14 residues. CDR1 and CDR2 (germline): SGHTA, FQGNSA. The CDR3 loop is CASTDSGANYGYTF. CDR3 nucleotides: TGTGCCAGCACCGACTCAGGGGCTAACTATGGCTACACCTTC.

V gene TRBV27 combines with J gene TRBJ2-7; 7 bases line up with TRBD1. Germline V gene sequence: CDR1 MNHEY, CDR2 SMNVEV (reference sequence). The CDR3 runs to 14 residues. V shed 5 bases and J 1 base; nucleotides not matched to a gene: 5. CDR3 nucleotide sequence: TGTGCCAGCAGTCCCGGGGACAGATCCTACGAGCAGTACTTC. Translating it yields CASSPGDRSYEQYF.

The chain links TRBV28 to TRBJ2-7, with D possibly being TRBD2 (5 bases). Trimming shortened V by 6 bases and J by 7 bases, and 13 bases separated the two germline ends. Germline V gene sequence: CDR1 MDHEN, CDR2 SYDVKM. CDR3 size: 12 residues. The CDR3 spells CASSLTGREQYF. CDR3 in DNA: TGTGCCAGCAGCCTTACGGGAAGGGAGCAGTACTTC.

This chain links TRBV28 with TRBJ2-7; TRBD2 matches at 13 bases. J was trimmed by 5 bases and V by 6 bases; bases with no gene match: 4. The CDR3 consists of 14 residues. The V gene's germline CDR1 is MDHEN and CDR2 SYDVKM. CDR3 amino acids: CASRGLAGNNEQYF. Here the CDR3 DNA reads TGTGCCAGCAGGGGACTAGCGGGGAATAACGAGCAGTACTTC.

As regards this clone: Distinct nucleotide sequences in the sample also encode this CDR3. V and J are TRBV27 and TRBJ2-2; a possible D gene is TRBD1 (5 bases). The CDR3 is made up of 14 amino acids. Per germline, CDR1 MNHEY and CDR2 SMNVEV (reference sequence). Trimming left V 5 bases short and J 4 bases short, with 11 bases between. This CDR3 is CASSLGAATGELFF. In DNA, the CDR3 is TGTGCCAGCAGTCTAGGGGCAGCCACCGGGGAGCTGTTTTTT.